A selection of T cell receptor beta chains follows, all from one sample in a study of T cell changes during pregnancy in multiple sclerosis. Profiled with immunoSEQ multiplex PCR; TCRdb holds only in-frame clones, not every one. The data contain about 40,000 clones, approximately 93% of them seen just once; the ten biggest clones take up roughly 8.7%. The source material was CD8+ T cells from peripheral blood mononuclear cells, sampled in the third trimester of pregnancy. Every receptor here comes from a female donor with multiple sclerosis, enrolled in a pregnancy study. Each CDR3 is given with its conserved first and last residue. Each record gives: J gene, clone size, D gene, V gene, CDR3 DNA, CDR3 protein. D genes are given only for firm matches. For some rows the clone size is stated as once, few or many, or as a class when expanded; others skip it.

TRBJ1-1,-,-,TRBV15,TGTGCCACCAGCAGAGATTACGAGGTGTTGACGACTGAAGCTTTCTTT,CATSRDYEVLTTEAFF
TRBJ2-3,once,-,TRBV30,TGTGCCTGGAGTGTCGCGGCCGGCACAGATACGCAGTATTTT,CAWSVAAGTDTQYF
TRBJ1-1,-,-,TRBV27,TGTGCCAGCAGTTTAGGGGGGACCACTGAAGCTTTCTTT,CASSLGGTTEAFF
TRBJ2-3,-,TRBD2,TRBV5-1,TGCGCCAGCAGCGGGACTAGCGGGGGGGCCCTTGCCCCTGGCACAGATACGCAGTATTTT,CASSGTSGGALAPGTDTQYF
TRBJ1-2,-,TRBD1,TRBV9,TGTGCCAGCAGCGTACAGGACAGGGATGGCTACACCTTC,CASSVQDRDGYTF
TRBJ2-1,few,TRBD2,TRBV6-5,TGTACGAGCGGGGTAGGCGGGGACTACAATGAGCAGTTCTTC,CTSGVGGDYNEQFF
TRBJ1-4,-,-,TRBV29-1,TGCAGCGTTGAGACAGTCGGAAATGAAAAACTGTTTTTT,CSVETVGNEKLFF
TRBJ2-7,-,TRBD1,TRBV11-2,TGTGCCAGCAGCCAGGGACAGGGGAATTACGAGCAGTACTTC,CASSQGQGNYEQYF
TRBJ2-7,-,TRBD2,TRBV7-3,TGTGCCAGCAGCCCCTTAGCGGGGGCCCCCTTGGGGGAGCAGTACTTC,CASSPLAGAPLGEQYF
TRBJ1-2,-,TRBD1,TRBV19,TGTGCCAGTAGTCCGGGACAGGCATCCTATGGCTACACCTTC,CASSPGQASYGYTF
TRBJ2-2,-,TRBD2,TRBV13,TGTGCCAGCAGCTTACACGGGGGGGCCACCGGGGAGCTGTTTTTT,CASSLHGGATGELFF
TRBJ2-5,-,-,TRBV7-9,TGTGCCAGCAGCTTAGCGGGTAGCCGAGAGACCCAGTACTTC,CASSLAGSRETQYF
TRBJ2-1,-,TRBD2,TRBV10-3,TGTGCCATCAGTACCGGGACTAGCACATATGAGCAGTTCTTC,CAISTGTSTYEQFF
TRBJ2-1,-,TRBD1,TRBV19,TGTGCCAGTAGTCCGGGACAGGACTACAATGAGCAGTTCTTC,CASSPGQDYNEQFF
TRBJ2-3,-,-,TRBV9,TGTGCCAGCGGGGGGGGCCCCCCCGCAGATACGCAGTATTTT,CASGGGPPADTQYF
TRBJ1-2,-,-,TRBV7-6,TGTGCCAGCAGCTTACACCCCCAGGCAGAAGGCTACACCTTC,CASSLHPQAEGYTF
TRBJ1-4,-,-,TRBV7-9,TGTGCCAGCGGGGGCCCAGCCGGGGCAGAAAAACTGTTTTTT,CASGGPAGAEKLFF
TRBJ2-1,-,-,TRBV7-9,TGTGCCAGCAGCTCCACGGGGAATGAGCAGTTCTTC,CASSSTGNEQFF
TRBJ2-5,-,-,TRBV5-1,TGCGCCAGCAGCTTCAGGGCCTCCCATAGGGAGACCCAGTACTTC,CASSFRASHRETQYF
TRBJ1-1,-,-,TRBV13,TGTGCCAGCAGCTTAGGGGGGAGGAACACTGAAGCTTTCTTT,CASSLGGRNTEAFF
TRBJ2-2,once,-,TRBV5-5,TGTGCCAGCAGCTTGGACGGGAACGAAGTTAACACCGGGGAGCTGTTTTTT,CASSLDGNEVNTGELFF
TRBJ2-7,-,TRBD2,TRBV19,TGTGCCAGTAGTATTGGCGGGGGAACCTTTTACGAGCAGTACTTC,CASSIGGGTFYEQYF
TRBJ1-2,once,-,TRBV18,TGTGCCAGCTCACCACCGTTGGGCGGACTCTTGAACTATGGCTACACCTTC,CASSPPLGGLLNYGYTF
TRBJ2-3,-,TRBD2,TRBV6-4,TGTGCCAGCAGTGATGGCGGGGGGAGCACAGATACGCAGTATTTT,CASSDGGGSTDTQYF
TRBJ2-3,once,-,TRBV14,TGTGCCAGCAGCCAGGAAGGAGTTGCGGGCACAGATACGCAGTATTTT,CASSQEGVAGTDTQYF
TRBJ1-3,-,TRBD1,TRBV9,TGTGCCAGCAGCGTGATGGGACAGCCTGGAAACACCATATATTTT,CASSVMGQPGNTIYF
TRBJ2-7,once,-,TRBV4-1,TGCGCCAGCAGCCAAGACGTTGGGGGGATGACCTACGAGCAGTACTTC,CASSQDVGGMTYEQYF
TRBJ2-1,once,TRBD2,TRBV13,TGTGCCAGCAGCTTATATCGGGGGGGGAATGAGCAGTTCTTC,CASSLYRGGNEQFF
TRBJ2-3,-,TRBD1,TRBV4-1,TGCGCCAGCAGCCAAGAAGGGACAGGGGGCACAGATACGCAGTATTTT,CASSQEGTGGTDTQYF
TRBJ2-1,-,TRBD2,TRBV19,TGTGCCAGTAGTATAAGGGGGAGTAGCGGGGGGTCGGGTGAGGATGAGCAGTTCTTC,CASSIRGSSGGSGEDEQFF
TRBJ1-3,-,-,TRBV7-9,TGTGCCAGCAGCCTACACAGTAGCTCTGGAAACACCATATATTTT,CASSLHSSSGNTIYF
TRBJ2-7,-,-,TRBV5-6,TGTGCCAGCAGCTTAGGAGAAGCTTACGAGCAGTACTTC,CASSLGEAYEQYF
TRBJ2-1,-,TRBD2,TRBV5-6,TGTGCCAGCAGCCTCCCTCTAGCGGGGTCGTACAATGAGCAGTTCTTC,CASSLPLAGSYNEQFF
TRBJ1-1,-,-,TRBV5-4,TGTGCCAGCAGCTCCGACACTGAAGCTTTCTTT,CASSSDTEAFF
TRBJ1-1,-,-,TRBV19,TGTGCCAGTAGTTTTCCTTCGGACAGACTAATGAACACTGAAGCTTTCTTT,CASSFPSDRLMNTEAFF
TRBJ2-1,-,-,TRBV2,TGTGCCAGCAGTGGAGGGGGAACATGGAGCTCCTACAATGAGCAGTTCTTC,CASSGGGTWSSYNEQFF
TRBJ2-1,once,TRBD1,TRBV2,TGTGCCAGACGGGACAGGGGCTACAATGAGCAGTTCTTC,CARRDRGYNEQFF
TRBJ2-3,-,-,TRBV4-2,TGTGCCAGCAGCCTGGGGATCCAGAAGGAGGCAGATACGCAGTATTTT,CASSLGIQKEADTQYF
TRBJ2-5,-,TRBD1,TRBV7-9,TGTGCCAGCAGATGGACAGGGGGCGACGAGACCCAGTACTTC,CASRWTGGDETQYF
TRBJ2-2,-,-,TRBV9,TGTGCCAGCAGCGTCGGCGGGGAGCTGTTTTTT,CASSVGGELFF
TRBJ2-5,-,TRBD2,TRBV6-1,TGTGCCAGCAGTGAACTAGCGGGGGGAGTAGAGACCCAGTACTTC,CASSELAGGVETQYF
TRBJ2-3,-,-,TRBV11-2,TGTGCCAGCAGCTTAGGGGCTTCTAGCACAGATACGCAGTATTTT,CASSLGASSTDTQYF
TRBJ2-1,-,-,TRBV2,TGTGCCAGCAGTGATTTTAGCTCCTACAATGAGCAGTTCTTC,CASSDFSSYNEQFF
TRBJ2-3,-,TRBD2,TRBV11-1,TGTGCCAGCAGCTTACGCGGGGGAATCACAGATACGCAGTATTTT,CASSLRGGITDTQYF
TRBJ1-1,-,TRBD1,TRBV5-1,TGCGCCAGCAGTCTGATAAACAGGGGGCAAACTGAAGCTTTCTTT,CASSLINRGQTEAFF
TRBJ2-7,-,TRBD2,TRBV9,TGTGCCAGCAGCGTAGGGACTAGCGGGGGGGTGGGATCCTACGAGCAGTACTTC,CASSVGTSGGVGSYEQYF
TRBJ2-1,-,-,TRBV4-1,TGCGCCAGCAGCCGCCGGGACACCAATGAGCAGTTCTTC,CASSRRDTNEQFF
TRBJ2-7,-,-,TRBV5-3,TGTGCCAGAAGCTCAGGCGCTACCATATGCGAGCAGTACTTC,CARSSGATICEQYF
TRBJ2-6,-,TRBD1,TRBV6-1,TGTGCCAGCAGTGTCCTGGACAGGGGTACTGGGGCCAACGTCCTGACTTTC,CASSVLDRGTGANVLTF
TRBJ1-5,-,-,TRBV6-4,TGTGCCAGCAACCAGGACGGGGATCAGCCCCAGCATTTT,CASNQDGDQPQHF
TRBJ2-3,-,-,TRBV18,TGTGCCAGCTCACCAGTAGGGGATAGCACAGATACGCAGTATTTT,CASSPVGDSTDTQYF
TRBJ2-1,-,-,TRBV19,TGTGCCAGTAGTGATACAGGGAGCTCCTACAATGAGCAGTTCTTC,CASSDTGSSYNEQFF
TRBJ2-1,-,-,TRBV9,TGTGCCAGCAGCCGGTTGAGTGATGAGCAGTTCTTC,CASSRLSDEQFF
TRBJ1-1,-,-,TRBV6-5,TGTGCCAGCAGTTACTCCCGTCGACAGGCCCCTGAAGCTTTCTTT,CASSYSRRQAPEAFF